The 10 T cell receptor beta chains below all came from one sample that was sequenced in a study of control samples from healthy donors and cancer patients. TCRdb's table, derived via immunoSEQ multiplex PCR, lists solely in-frame clones and lacks some. The sample lists fewer than 110,000 clones, about 89% occurring once. The specimen was PBMCs. All receptors come from a man in his 60s with lung cancer.

This clone was seen a single time. The rearrangement links TRBV4-2 to TRBJ2-3, with 9 nucleotides matching TRBD1. The CDR3 sequence is 18 residues long. Germline values: CDR1 LGHNA, CDR2 YNFKEQ. V shed 1 base, J shed 2 bases, and the junction held 10 bases outside the gene matches. CDR3 in DNA: TGTGCCAGCAGCCAAGGCAAGACAGGGGGGCACTACACAGATACGCAGTATTTT. It is translated as CASSQGKTGGHYTDTQYF.

For the CDR3, the DNA is TGCGCCAGCAGCTTGGGCGGGACAGTACTGAACACTGAAGCTTTCTTT. This gives the protein CASSLGGTVLNTEAFF. The gene calls are TRBV5-1 and TRBJ1-1; 7 bases align to TRBD1. This CDR3 spans 16 amino acids. Germline CDR1 reads SGHRS; CDR2 reads YFSETQ. J was trimmed by 0 bases and V by 0 bases; bases with no gene match: 5.

This rearrangement joins TRBV5-6 to TRBJ2-3, with D hard to call. This CDR3 contains 13 residues. CDR1 and CDR2 from the germline V gene are SGHDT and YYEEEE. Trimming took off 4 bases at V and 5 bases at J, with 11 bases between the two ends. CDR3 nucleotides: TGTGCCAGCAGCGGGCTAGTCCAAGATACGCAGTATTTT. Residues: CASSGLVQDTQYF.

This clone has just one count. The rearrangement links TRBV19 to TRBJ2-7, with D perhaps TRBD1 (8 bases). Between the trimmed V and J ends, which lost 7 bases and 6 bases, there was a span of 16 bases. The CDR3 sequence is 13 residues long. The germline V gene encodes CDR1 LNHDA and CDR2 SQIVND (reference sequence). CDR3 residues: CASKDREGVEQYF. The CDR3 coding sequence is TGTGCCAGTAAGGACAGGGAGGGAGTCGAGCAGTACTTC.

This clone was picked up one time. V gene TRBV2 combines with J gene TRBJ2-3; 9 bases line up with TRBD2. V shed 4 bases, J shed 5 bases, and the junction held 13 bases outside the gene matches. Germline-derived CDR1 and CDR2 are SNHLY and FYNNEI. CDR3 size: 17 residues. The CDR3 coding sequence is TGTGCCAGCAGTGGGGGGGGCACTAGCGGGTTCTTAGATACGCAGTATTTT. As protein: CASSGGGTSGFLDTQYF.

The sample holds one count of this clone. The gene calls are TRBV11-2 and TRBJ1-1; no firm D call. The germline gives CDR1 SGHAT, CDR2 FQNNGV. The CDR3 covers 14 residues. V lost 2 bases and J lost 1, with 8 bases in between. The CDR3 is CASSLRLENTEAFF. Here the CDR3 DNA reads TGTGCCAGCAGCTTAAGGTTGGAGAACACTGAAGCTTTCTTT.

The J gene is TRBJ1-2, the V gene TRBV29-1, with D possibly TRBD1 on 5 matching bases. The CDR3 is made up of 11 amino acids. CDR1 and CDR2 from the germline V gene are SQVTM and ANQGSEA. Trimming shortened V by 4 bases and J by 8 bases, and 11 bases separated the two germline ends. The CDR3 sequence is CSVGDAQGYTF. Written as DNA, the CDR3 is TGCAGCGTTGGGGACGCACAGGGCTACACCTTC.

The chain carries TRBV2 and TRBJ1-4; TRBD1 agrees at 7 bases. Germline V gives CDR1 SNHLY, CDR2 FYNNEI. J was trimmed by 4 bases and V by 4 bases; bases with no gene match: 9. This CDR3 is built from 16 residues. CDR3 DNA: TGTGCCAGCAGTGTGACAGACAGGGTCAGTAATGAAAAACTGTTTTTT. This gives the protein CASSVTDRVSNEKLFF.

This chain links TRBV12-5 with TRBJ1-1; a weak D match, TRBD1 (6 bases). This CDR3 is 14 amino acids long. Germline CDR1 LGHNT, CDR2 FRNRAP. The V and J ends lost 3 bases and 5 bases respectively, with 13 bases between them. CDR3 DNA: TGTGCTAGTGGTTTCTCGGGGGCTCGGACTGAAGCTTTCTTT. Amino acid sequence: CASGFSGARTEAFF.

The chain recombines TRBV18 with TRBJ1-1; D is unclear. Trimming removed 1 base from V and 0 bases from J, with 15 bases in between. The CDR3 is 17 residues long. Germline assignment: CDR1 KGHSH and CDR2 LQKENI. Here the CDR3 DNA reads TGTGCCAGCTCACCACTCCCGGACCTCTCCATGAACACTGAAGCTTTCTTT. This encodes CASSPLPDLSMNTEAFF.